This TCR beta chain came from a study of beta chain features in type 1 diabetes (dated by TCRdb to about 2018). Background on the whole study: Mean age, gender distribution, total cell number and subset yield did not differ between patients and healthy donors. A total of about 100,000,000 sorted cells were examined across all samples, and RNA yield correlated strongly with the number of cells per subset. The study compared TCRB repertoires of sorted circulating CD4+ T cell subsets between recently diagnosed type 1 diabetes patients and matched healthy donors. Regulatory and stem cell-like memory subsets were isolated from only 8 patients and roughly eight healthy donors, whereas naive and central memory subsets came from all 30 or so donors. Study-wide conclusions, independent of this receptor: At VDJ recombination sites, patients with type 1 diabetes made fewer insertions and deleted more nucleotides, a pattern implying thymic rearrangement abnormalities. Type 1 diabetes patients showed a moderate but significant shortening of TCRB CDR3 length in all four CD4+ subsets. PCR may preferentially amplify shorter templates, but because patient and control samples were amplified and corrected together, any resulting skew would affect both groups equally. Naive, central memory and regulatory TCRB repertoires appeared to be more alike among patients than among healthy donors. HLA sub-analyses involved small numbers of individuals, so any influence of HLA type on TCRB rearrangement remained unresolved. Because cDNA was sequenced instead of genomic DNA, highly expressing activated cells could be over-represented, though the groups showed no difference in activation or CD3 levels.

Worth noting for this clone: Its specific antigen is unknown. Base qualities are missing; no much larger clone stands one base away.

Per the germline V gene (reference sequence), MNHNY is the CDR1 and SVGAGI is the CDR2. Trimming takes 5 bases off V and 7 bases off J; junction bases not matched to a gene: 7. The CDR3 starts with the cysteine, ends with the phenylalanine, and has 14 residues. Of the read, only the CDR3 DNA is kept; its 42 bases are in frame from base 1. From each donor, a single peripheral blood sample of around 120 mL on average was drawn into heparinised tubes. A BD FACSAria II was used to sort naive, central memory, regulatory and stem cell-like memory CD4+ T cells with a panel that included CD45RO, CCR7, CD25, CD127, CD95 and CD27. Every sorted population had a purity above 95%. Right away, PBMCs were isolated by Lymphoprep density gradient centrifugation and were stained directly, with no culture step. To minimize batch effects, samples were stained and sorted in pairs, one healthy donor with one patient per experiment.

The entire isolated RNA was reverse transcribed using the High Capacity cDNA Reverse Transcription Kit, and thus expressed TCRB transcripts were sequenced. Deep immunoSEQ sequencing was applied to naive, central memory and regulatory T cell samples, giving an average of approximately 3.8 million total reads per sample. Sorted cells were lysed in RLT buffer, and RNA was extracted using DNase-treated RNeasy Micro or Mini kits according to cell number. Each cell subset was processed separately to prevent cross-contamination, with patient and healthy donor samples processed together. Using the immunoSEQ multiplex PCR, TCRB sequences were amplified from cDNA into 87-bp fragments spanning the CDR3 region. Amplicons were sequenced on the Illumina HiSeq platform. On the study's bioinformatics: Synthetic template baselines were used to correct PCR bias computationally, reads within Hamming distance 2 were collapsed, and singletons that could not be merged were discarded. Reads were aligned to IMGT to assign V, D and J genes, CDR3 length, and insertions or deletions at six rearrangement sites. Within each subset, clonotype counts were normalized to sorted cell number, and only after that were true diversity and Gini coefficients computed with the tcR R package. Repertoire sharing was quantified using the overlap coefficient calculated on TCRB nucleotide sequences. TCRdb re-hosts the immuneACCESS table, in-frame sequences only. Its copies lack some clones; in the studies checked, an unresolved V gene accounts for under half of them, and the cause for the rest is not known. The V and J calls and the clone size are those of that table, but D and trimming were determined from the DNA. The sample table holds 140,000 to 150,000 clones, of which about 51% were seen once. The leading ten clones occupy 0.4% to 0.5% of the sample.

This receptor was identified in a young man in good health. The rearrangement combines TRBV6-6 with TRBJ2-1, and TRBD1 matches 8 of the central bases. The sequenced sample consisted of Tregs from blood. What this sample's cell subset or site label stands for: regulatory CD4+ T cells. CDR3 reads: CASSTMTGVNEQFF. The DNA is TGTGCCAGCAGTACCATGACAGGGGTAAATGAGCAGTTCTTC.